A selection of T cell receptor beta chains follows, all from one sample in a study of blood T cells in healthy people across ages. Via MiXCR, TCRdb re-called the 5' RACE reads, giving one row per CDR3 protein. The sample includes some 1.8 million distinct CDR3 sequences, roughly two fifths seen only once; the top ten take under 30%. Source material: blood. The receptors were sampled from a human donor in good health. The CDR3 runs from the conserved cysteine through the conserved F or W.

V gene	CDR3 length	J gene	CDR3 protein
TRBV12-3/TRBV12-4	15	TRBJ1-4	CASSYYRGREEKLFF
TRBV6-2/TRBV6-3	13	TRBJ1-2	CASSPQAGYGYTF
TRBV12-3/TRBV12-4	15	TRBJ2-1	CASRPAGTLSTEQFF
TRBV11-2	14	TRBJ2-1	CASSSFTGDNEQFF
TRBV4-3	15	TRBJ2-7	CASSQDMRLATEQYF
TRBV4-3	16	TRBJ2-3	CASSQLVASDTDTQYF
TRBV4-1	12	TRBJ2-5	CASSPDYNEQYF
TRBV20-1	15	TRBJ1-1	CSAKPPRESHTEAFF
TRBV7-2	15	TRBJ2-1	CASSFSSGGVSEQFF
TRBV29-1	13	TRBJ2-7	CSVMTGGWHEQYF
TRBV4-3	15	TRBJ2-3	CASSRRSLNSDTQYF
TRBV7-2	15	TRBJ1-2	CASSPRQGTNYGYTF
TRBV6-4	15	TRBJ2-7	CASSDGQPTSYEQYF
TRBV7-2	17	TRBJ1-1	CASSLQVTGGMNTEAFF
TRBV5-6	12	TRBJ2-3	CASSTDRGSQYF
TRBV3-1	15	TRBJ1-2	CASSQDTGQWSGYTF
TRBV20-1	15	TRBJ2-3	CSARGVGGAADTQYF
TRBV20-1	15	TRBJ1-2	CSAPKNGVGGDGYTF
TRBV29-1	13	TRBJ1-1	CSVEGQLITEAFF
TRBV7-2	15	TRBJ2-3	CASSLGGYRTDTQYF
TRBV3-1	13	TRBJ2-7	CASSHDGSYGQYF
TRBV5-1	12	TRBJ1-4	CASSLDGEKLFF
TRBV2	15	TRBJ2-3	CASEPGQSSTDTQYF
TRBV12-3/TRBV12-4	12	TRBJ2-5	CASSTSPETQYF
TRBV4-2	18	TRBJ2-1	CASSQVASGGAANNEQFF
TRBV18	14	TRBJ2-7	CASSPPSKDYEQYF
TRBV24-1	14	TRBJ2-7	CATSDAGGTYEQYF
TRBV12-3/TRBV12-4	13	TRBJ2-5	CASSLSRVSGQYF
TRBV6-2/TRBV6-3	17	TRBJ1-5	CASSQTLEGPSNQPQHF
TRBV7-9	14	TRBJ1-4	CASTGTGPFGKLFF
TRBV7-9	18	TRBJ2-5	CASSWAKGRNLLLGEQYF
TRBV15	15	TRBJ1-1	CATSRVSVSDTEAFF
TRBV12-3/TRBV12-4	17	TRBJ2-3	CASSLEQGRTSTDTQYF
TRBV7-2	13	TRBJ2-1	CASSLRMAGVQFF
TRBV7-2	17	TRBJ2-6	CASSSRFGRAGANVLTF
TRBV15	16	TRBJ1-2	CATSIPDGSYIYGYTF
TRBV20-1	11	-	CSATSFYEQYF
TRBV7-9	15	TRBJ2-1	CASSTSGASYNEQFF
TRBV6-6	12	TRBJ2-1	CASSFRTAEQFF
TRBV2	15	TRBJ1-5	CASTRQGAQNQPQHF
TRBV7-2	13	TRBJ2-3	CVSLAGVGDTQYF